The 16 T cell receptor beta chains below come from one sample, sequenced in a study of cytomegalovirus exposure and HLA in healthy donors. The PCR employed 60 Vbeta primers together with 13 Jbeta primers. Sequencing was performed with immunoSEQ multiplex PCR; in TCRdb, only in-frame clones are kept and a portion is missing. The sample records around 140,000 clones, 65% to 80% being singletons. Sequenced: PBMCs. The receptor set was obtained from a man in his thirties or forties in good health and CMV-seronegative.

The chain is built from TRBV30 and TRBJ2-5; D gene uncertain. The J call is doubtful: the DNA matches TRBJ2-7 better. Germline CDR1 GTSNPN, CDR2 SVGIG (reference sequence). CDR3 length equals 13 residues. In nucleotides, the CDR3 is TGTGCCTGGGGGTCCGGATGGGCCTACGAGCAGTACTTC. This encodes CAWGSGWAYEQYF.

A single count supports this clone. This chain uses TRBV9 with TRBJ1-6, with no clear D. V was clipped by 0 bases and J by 4 bases, with 5 bases between them. The length of the CDR3 is 14 residues. CDR1 and CDR2 (germline): SGDLS, YYNGEE. CDR3 DNA: TGTGCCAGCAGCGTAGAACAGTATAATTCACCCCTCCACTTT. Protein sequence: CASSVEQYNSPLHF.

The V gene is TRBV5-6, the J gene TRBJ2-7; 7 bases are a match to TRBD1. The CDR3 contains 15 residues. The trim removed 5 bases at V and 0 bases at J, leaving 8 bases unmatched. Looked up from germline, CDR1 is SGHDT and CDR2 is YYEEEE. The CDR3 nucleotides read TGTGCCAGCAGTCAATACAGGGGCCCCTCCTACGAGCAGTACTTC. It encodes CASSQYRGPSYEQYF.

The V gene is TRBV6-1, the J gene TRBJ2-7; 7 bases are a match to TRBD2. The germline CDR1 and CDR2 sequences are MNHNS and SASEGT. There are 15 residues in the CDR3. The J segment lost 0 bases and the V segment lost 6 bases, leaving 8 bases of the junction unmatched. CDR3 protein: CASRVREGYSYEQYF. The CDR3 DNA is TGTGCCAGCAGGGTCAGGGAGGGGTACTCCTACGAGCAGTACTTC.

This clone appeared once. The chain recombines TRBV5-3 with TRBJ2-2; 7 bases map to TRBD2. TRBV5-3 is known as an ORF, though its function is uncertain. V lost 1 base to trimming and J lost 1 base; unmatched junction nucleotides: 7. The CDR3 sequence is 17 residues long. The chain's CDR3 is CARSLKGTGGNTGELFF. CDR3 nucleotide sequence: TGTGCCAGAAGCTTGAAGGGGACGGGAGGGAACACCGGGGAGCTGTTTTTT.

J is TRBJ2-1 and V is TRBV18; 9 bases are shared with TRBD1. Germline CDR1 reads KGHSH; CDR2 reads LQKENI. The CDR3 contains 15 residues. Germline trimming cut 6 bases from V and 4 bases from J; bases unmatched to any gene: 7. CDR3 in amino acids: CASSPAGQGYNEQFF. In DNA, the CDR3 is TGTGCCAGCTCCCCAGCAGGACAGGGGTACAATGAGCAGTTCTTC.

The chain has TRBV2 and TRBJ1-1; D is unresolved. CDR3 length equals 13 residues. Trimming shortened V by 0 bases and J by 9 bases, and 11 bases separated the two germline ends. Germline V gives CDR1 SNHLY, CDR2 FYNNEI. CDR3 loop: CASSEAPRGKAFF. The CDR3 nucleotides are TGTGCCAGCAGTGAAGCTCCAAGAGGGAAAGCTTTCTTT. The full variable domain, in which reference TRBV2 and TRBJ1-1 provide the parts outside the CDR3, is EPEVTQTPSHQVTQMGQEVILRCVPISNHLYFYWYRQILGQKVEFLVSFYNNEISEKSEIFDDQFSVERPDGSNFTLKIRSTKLEDSAMYFCASSEAPRGKAFFGQGTRLTVV.

The genes are TRBV30 and TRBJ2-1, with TRBD2 identical over 7 bases. Germline CDR1 is GTSNPN and CDR2 is SVGIG (reference sequence). The CDR3 contains 15 residues. Trimming removed 5 bases from V and 9 bases from J; junction bases left unmatched: 16. In DNA, the CDR3 is TGTGCCTGGGCGGGGGAGAGCCCCTTCTCCGGTGAGCAGTTCTTC. It translates to CAWAGESPFSGEQFF.

The chain carries TRBV28 and TRBJ1-2; the D is unclear. The V gene's germline CDR1 is MDHEN and CDR2 SYDVKM. The CDR3 has 12 amino acids. CDR3: CACSTLNHGYTF. In DNA, the CDR3 is TGTGCTTGCAGTACTCTAAACCATGGCTACACCTTC.

The chain links TRBV30 to TRBJ2-7, with D hard to call. V gave up 0 bases and J gave up 4 bases, with 10 bases separating them. Germline V lookup: CDR1 GTSNPN, CDR2 SVGIG (reference sequence). CDR3 size: 13 residues. This chain's CDR3 is CAWSVNEVYEQYF. CDR3 DNA sequence: TGTGCCTGGAGTGTAAACGAGGTATACGAGCAGTACTTC.

The chain employs TRBV5-1 and TRBJ2-7; 8 bases match TRBD1. This CDR3 is built from 13 residues. The junction had 3 bases not matched to a gene; V was cut back by 4 bases and J by 3 bases. CDR1 is SGHRS, CDR2 YFSETQ, per germline. The CDR3 DNA reads TGCGCCAGCAGCCGACAGGGGCTCTACGAGCAGTACTTC. It codes for CASSRQGLYEQYF. The whole variable domain, filled in from reference TRBV5-1 and TRBJ2-7, reads KAGVTQTPRYLIKTRGQQVTLSCSPISGHRSVSWYQQTPGQGLQFLFEYFSETQRNKGNFPGRFSGRQFSNSRSEMNVSTLELGDSALYLCASSRQGLYEQYFGPGTRLTVT.

The chain couples TRBV7-2 to TRBJ2-7, with D tentatively TRBD2 (5 bases). Trimming stripped 4 bases from V and 6 bases from J, with 19 bases between. Germline V CDR1 and CDR2: SGHTA, FQGNSA. This CDR3 contains 15 residues. CDR3 amino acids: CASSSTAVKPGEQYF. The CDR3 nucleotides read TGTGCCAGCAGCTCCACAGCGGTGAAACCGGGCGAGCAGTACTTC.

V usage is TRBV11-2 and J usage is TRBJ2-5; the D is unclear. Trimming removed 2 bases at V and 2 bases at J, with 9 bases between. CDR1 is SGHAT, CDR2 FQNNGV, per germline. This CDR3 region has 14 residues. CDR3 in DNA: TGTGCCAGCAGCTTACTCCTCGCGCAAGAGACCCAGTACTTC. Translating it yields CASSLLLAQETQYF. The complete variable domain, with remaining parts taken from reference TRBV11-2 and TRBJ2-5, reads EAGVAQSPRYKIIEKRQSVAFWCNPISGHATLYWYQQILGQGPKLLIQFQNNGVVDDSQLPKDRFSAERLKGVDSTLKIQPAKLEDSAVYLCASSLLLAQETQYFGPGTRLLVL.

V and J are TRBV5-4 and TRBJ2-7; TRBD2 matches at 11 bases. This CDR3 is built from 15 residues. J lost 2 bases, V lost 4 bases, and 5 bases had no gene match. Germline assignment: CDR1 SGHNT and CDR2 YYREEE (reference sequence). Written as DNA, the CDR3 is TGTGCCAGCAGCCGACTAGCGGGGAAAGCCTACGAGCAGTACTTC. Residues: CASSRLAGKAYEQYF. Full variable domain (outside the CDR3, taken from reference TRBV5-4 and TRBJ2-7): ETGVTQSPTHLIKTRGQQVTLRCSSQSGHNTVSWYQQALGQGPQFIFQYYREEENGRGNFPPRFSGLQFPNYSSELNVNALELDDSALYLCASSRLAGKAYEQYFGPGTRLTVT.

With respect to this clone: This CDR3 is also generated by other DNA sequences in the sample. The chain has TRBV6-6 and TRBJ2-5; D remains unclear. The germline V and J ends were trimmed by 6 bases and 1 base, with 6 bases remaining between them. CDR1 and CDR2 (germline): MNHNY, SVGAGI (reference sequence). The CDR3 loop spans 12 amino acids. As DNA, the CDR3 is TGTGCCAGCAGCCCGGGCCAAGAGACCCAGTACTTC. Translation gives CASSPGQETQYF.

The rearrangement links TRBV2 to TRBJ2-1; tentatively, D is TRBD2 (5 bases). The V end was cut by 8 bases, the J end by 7 bases, with 6 bases between. This CDR3 is 10 amino acids long. Germline CDR1 SNHLY, CDR2 FYNNEI. The CDR3 here is CASGGNEQFF. The CDR3 nucleotides read TGTGCCAGCGGCGGGAATGAGCAGTTCTTC.